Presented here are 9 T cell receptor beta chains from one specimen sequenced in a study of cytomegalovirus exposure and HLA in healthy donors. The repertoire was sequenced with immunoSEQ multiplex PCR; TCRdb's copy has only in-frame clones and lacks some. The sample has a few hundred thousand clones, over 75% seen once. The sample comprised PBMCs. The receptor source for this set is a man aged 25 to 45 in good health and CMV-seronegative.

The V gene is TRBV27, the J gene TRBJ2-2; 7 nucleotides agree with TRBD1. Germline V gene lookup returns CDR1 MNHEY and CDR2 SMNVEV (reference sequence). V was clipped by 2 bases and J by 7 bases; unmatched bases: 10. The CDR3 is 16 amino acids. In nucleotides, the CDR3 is TGTGCCAGCAGTTTAATCGGTACAGGGGCAAGCGGGGAGCTGTTTTTT. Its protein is CASSLIGTGASGELFF.

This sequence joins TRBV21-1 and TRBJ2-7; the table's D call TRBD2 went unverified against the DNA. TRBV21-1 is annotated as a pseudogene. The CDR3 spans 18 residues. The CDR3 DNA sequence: TGTGCCAGCAGCAAGCATCCGGGACTAGCGGGGGGTAAACTCGAGCAGTACTTC. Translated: CASSKHPGLAGGKLEQYF.

In nucleotides, the CDR3 is TGTGCCAGCAGCCCTGGACAGGGGGGAAGCTCTCAGCCCCAGCATTTT. Its protein is CASSPGQGGSSQPQHF. V usage is TRBV5-5 and J usage is TRBJ1-5; 10 nucleotides line up with TRBD1. After removal of 4 bases from V and 6 bases from J, the junction contained 10 bases not matched to a gene. This CDR3 region has 16 residues. Per germline, CDR1 SGHKS and CDR2 YYEKEE (reference sequence).

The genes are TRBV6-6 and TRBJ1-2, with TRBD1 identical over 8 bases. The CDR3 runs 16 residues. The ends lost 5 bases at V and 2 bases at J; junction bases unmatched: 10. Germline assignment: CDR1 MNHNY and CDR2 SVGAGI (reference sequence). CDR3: CASSTRQGTANYGYTF. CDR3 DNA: TGTGCCAGCAGTACGCGACAGGGGACGGCGAACTATGGCTACACCTTC.

The CDR3 DNA is TGTGCCAGTAGTATAGTAGGGGGCATGAGTTCACCCCTCCACTTT. Its translation is CASSIVGGMSSPLHF. The J gene is TRBJ1-6, the V gene TRBV19, with 7 bases that match TRBD1. Germline trimming cut 1 base from V and 9 bases from J; bases unmatched to any gene: 6. This CDR3 region has 15 residues. The V gene's germline CDR1 is LNHDA and CDR2 SQIVND (reference sequence).

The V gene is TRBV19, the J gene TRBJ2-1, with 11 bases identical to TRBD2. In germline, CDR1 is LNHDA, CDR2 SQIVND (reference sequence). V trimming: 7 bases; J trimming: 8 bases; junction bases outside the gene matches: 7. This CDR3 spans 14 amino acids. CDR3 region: CASTGSGGADEQFF. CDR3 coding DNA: TGTGCCAGTACCGGTAGCGGGGGGGCGGATGAGCAGTTCTTC.

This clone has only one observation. The CDR3 DNA sequence: TGTGCCAGCAGTTACTCGACAGGGGGCTTAGGAGGCTACACCTTC. Residues: CASSYSTGGLGGYTF. The chain employs TRBV6-5 and TRBJ1-2; the match to TRBD1 covers 10 bases. The CDR3 sequence is 15 residues long. The V gene's germline CDR1 is MNHEY and CDR2 SVGAGI. V was pared by 0 bases and J by 8 bases, with 6 bases of the junction left unmatched.

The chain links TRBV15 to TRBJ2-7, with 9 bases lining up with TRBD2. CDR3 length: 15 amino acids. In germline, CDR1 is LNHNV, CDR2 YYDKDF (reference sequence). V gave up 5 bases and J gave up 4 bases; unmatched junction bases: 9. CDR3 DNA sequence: TGTGCCACCAGCGAGCTAGGTAGCGGGGGTTACGAGCAGTACTTC. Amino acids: CATSELGSGGYEQYF.

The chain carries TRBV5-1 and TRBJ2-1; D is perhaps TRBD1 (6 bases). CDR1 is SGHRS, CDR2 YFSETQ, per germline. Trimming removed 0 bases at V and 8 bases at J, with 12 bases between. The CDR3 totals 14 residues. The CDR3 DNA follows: TGCGCCAGCAGCTTGGCCCAGGGGCGCGATGAGCAGTTCTTC. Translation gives CASSLAQGRDEQFF.